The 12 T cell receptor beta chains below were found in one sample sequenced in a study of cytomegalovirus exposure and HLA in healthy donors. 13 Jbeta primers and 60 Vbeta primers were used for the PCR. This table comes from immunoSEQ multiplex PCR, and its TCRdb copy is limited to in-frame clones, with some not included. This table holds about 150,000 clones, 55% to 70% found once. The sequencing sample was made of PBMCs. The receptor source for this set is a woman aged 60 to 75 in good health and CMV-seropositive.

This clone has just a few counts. This CDR3 is CASSFGGADNNEQFF. The CDR3 DNA sequence: TGTGCCAGCAGTTTTGGAGGGGCGGACAACAATGAGCAGTTCTTC. This sequence joins TRBV28 and TRBJ2-1, with D possibly being TRBD2 (6 bases). The CDR3 consists of 15 residues. In germline, CDR1 is MDHEN, CDR2 SYDVKM. V lost 3 bases to trimming and J lost 5 bases, with 14 bases between them.

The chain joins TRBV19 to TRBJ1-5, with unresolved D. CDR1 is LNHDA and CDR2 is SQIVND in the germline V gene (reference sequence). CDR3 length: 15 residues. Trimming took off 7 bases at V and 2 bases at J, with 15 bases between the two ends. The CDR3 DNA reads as TGTGCCAGTAAGACCGATTTGGGCGGCAATCAGCCCCAGCATTTT. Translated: CASKTDLGGNQPQHF.

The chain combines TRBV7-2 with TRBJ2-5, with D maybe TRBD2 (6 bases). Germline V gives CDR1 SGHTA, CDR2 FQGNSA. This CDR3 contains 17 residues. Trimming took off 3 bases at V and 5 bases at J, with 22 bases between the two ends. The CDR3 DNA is TGTGCCAGCAGCTTTGGTCCCCCTGGGTGGGAGGTCGAGACCCAGTACTTC. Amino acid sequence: CASSFGPPGWEVETQYF. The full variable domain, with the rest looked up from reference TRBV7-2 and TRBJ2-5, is GAGVSQSPSNKVTEKGKDVELRCDPISGHTALYWYRQSLGQGLEFLIYFQGNSAPDKSGLPSDRFSAERTGGSVSTLTIQRTQQEDSAVYLCASSFGPPGWEVETQYFGPGTRLLVL.

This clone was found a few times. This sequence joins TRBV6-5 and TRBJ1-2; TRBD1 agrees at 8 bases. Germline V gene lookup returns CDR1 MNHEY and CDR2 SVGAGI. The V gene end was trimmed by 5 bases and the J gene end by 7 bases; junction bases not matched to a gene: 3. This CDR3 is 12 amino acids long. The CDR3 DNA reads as TGTGCCAGCAGTCAGGGGGCGGCTGGCTACACCTTC. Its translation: CASSQGAAGYTF.

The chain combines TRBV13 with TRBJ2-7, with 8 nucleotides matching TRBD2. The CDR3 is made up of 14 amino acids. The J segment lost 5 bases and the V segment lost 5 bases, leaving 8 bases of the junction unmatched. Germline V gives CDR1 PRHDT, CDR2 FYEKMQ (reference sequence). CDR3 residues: CASSQAGVINEQYF. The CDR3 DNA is TGTGCCAGCAGCCAAGCGGGAGTCATAAACGAGCAGTACTTC.

The DNA of the CDR3 is TGTGCCAGCAGCGGGGGACTTCGAAATAACAATGAGCAGTTCTTC. Translated, it gives CASSGGLRNNNEQFF. V usage is TRBV7-3 and J usage is TRBJ2-1, with D possibly being TRBD2 (6 bases). The CDR3 consists of 15 residues. Per the germline V gene, CDR1 is SGHTA and CDR2 is FQGTGA. The ends were cut back, 5 bases at V and 5 bases at J, with 16 bases in the middle. The full variable domain, rest sourced from reference TRBV7-3 and TRBJ2-1, is GAGVSQTPSNKVTEKGKYVELRCDPISGHTALYWYRQSLGQGPEFLIYFQGTGAADDSGLPNDRFFAVRPEGSVSTLKIQRTERGDSAVYLCASSGGLRNNNEQFFGPGTRLTVL.

CDR3 sequence: CASSQTGVGNQPQHF. The CDR3 DNA sequence: TGTGCCAGCAGTCAGACAGGAGTAGGCAATCAGCCCCAGCATTTT. The chain is built from TRBV2 and TRBJ1-5; a weak D match, TRBD1 (6 bases). The CDR3 has 15 residues. V was pared by 5 bases and J by 2 bases, with 13 bases between. The germline CDR1 and CDR2 sequences are SNHLY and FYNNEI.

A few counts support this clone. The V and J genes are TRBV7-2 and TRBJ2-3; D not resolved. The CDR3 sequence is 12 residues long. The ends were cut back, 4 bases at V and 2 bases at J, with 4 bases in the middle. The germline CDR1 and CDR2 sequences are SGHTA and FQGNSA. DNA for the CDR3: TGTGCCAGCAGCTCCTTCACAGATACGCAGTATTTT. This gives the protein CASSSFTDTQYF.

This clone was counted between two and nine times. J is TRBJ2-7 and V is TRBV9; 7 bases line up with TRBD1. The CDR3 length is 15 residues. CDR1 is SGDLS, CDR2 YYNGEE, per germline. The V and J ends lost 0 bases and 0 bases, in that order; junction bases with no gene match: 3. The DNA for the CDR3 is TGTGCCAGCAGCGTAGGAGCAGGGGGCTCCTACGAGCAGTACTTC. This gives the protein CASSVGAGGSYEQYF.

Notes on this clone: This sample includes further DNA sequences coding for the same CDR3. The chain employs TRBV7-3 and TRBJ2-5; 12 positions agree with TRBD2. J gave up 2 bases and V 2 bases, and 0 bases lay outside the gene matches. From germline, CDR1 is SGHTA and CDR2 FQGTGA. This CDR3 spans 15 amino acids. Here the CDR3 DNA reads TGTGCCAGCAGCTTAGGACTAGCGGGGCAAGAGACCCAGTACTTC. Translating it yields CASSLGLAGQETQYF.

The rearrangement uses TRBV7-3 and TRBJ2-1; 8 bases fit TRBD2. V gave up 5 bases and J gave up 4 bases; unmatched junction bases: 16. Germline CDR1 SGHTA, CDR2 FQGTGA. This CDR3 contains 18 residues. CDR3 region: CASSPGSSVLADYNEQFF. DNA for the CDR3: TGTGCCAGCAGCCCGGGATCGAGTGTACTAGCGGATTACAATGAGCAGTTCTTC.

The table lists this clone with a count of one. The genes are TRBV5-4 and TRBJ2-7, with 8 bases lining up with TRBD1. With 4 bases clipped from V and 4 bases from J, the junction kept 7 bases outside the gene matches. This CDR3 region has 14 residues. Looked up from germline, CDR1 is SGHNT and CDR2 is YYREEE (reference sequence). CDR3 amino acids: CASSPEDRDYEQYF. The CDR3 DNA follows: TGTGCCAGCAGCCCCGAGGACAGGGATTACGAGCAGTACTTC.